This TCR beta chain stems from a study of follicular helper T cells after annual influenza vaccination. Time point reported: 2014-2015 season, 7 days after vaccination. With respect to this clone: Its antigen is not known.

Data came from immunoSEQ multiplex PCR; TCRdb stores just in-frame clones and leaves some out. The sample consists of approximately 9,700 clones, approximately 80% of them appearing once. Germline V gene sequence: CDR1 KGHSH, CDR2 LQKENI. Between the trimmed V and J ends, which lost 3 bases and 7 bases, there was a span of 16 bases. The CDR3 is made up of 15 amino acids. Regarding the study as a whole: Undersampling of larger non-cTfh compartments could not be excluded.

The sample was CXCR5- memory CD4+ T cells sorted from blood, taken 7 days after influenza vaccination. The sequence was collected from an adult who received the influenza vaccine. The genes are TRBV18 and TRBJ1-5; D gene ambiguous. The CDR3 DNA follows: TGTGCCAGCTCACCGGGGAGGGCCGGGCTGCAGCCCCAGCATTTT. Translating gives CASSPGRAGLQPQHF.